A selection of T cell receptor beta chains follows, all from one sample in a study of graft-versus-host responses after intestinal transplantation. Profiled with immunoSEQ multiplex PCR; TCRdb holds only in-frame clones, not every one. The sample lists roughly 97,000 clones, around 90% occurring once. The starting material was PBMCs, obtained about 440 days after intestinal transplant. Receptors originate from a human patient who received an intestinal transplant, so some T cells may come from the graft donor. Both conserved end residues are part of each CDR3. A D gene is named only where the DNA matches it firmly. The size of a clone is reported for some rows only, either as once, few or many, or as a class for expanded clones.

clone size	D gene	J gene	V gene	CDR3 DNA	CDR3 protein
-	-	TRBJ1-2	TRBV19	TGTGCCAGTAGTAATGGTGTCTATGGCTACACCTTC	CASSNGVYGYTF
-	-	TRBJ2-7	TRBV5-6	TGTGCCAGCAGCTTAGGGGGACCCTACGAGCAGTACTTC	CASSLGGPYEQYF
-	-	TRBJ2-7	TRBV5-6	TGTGCCAGCAGCTTCGGCACCGCCTACGAGCAGTACTTC	CASSFGTAYEQYF
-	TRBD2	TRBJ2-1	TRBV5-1	TGCGCCAGCAGCTTGGTGAGGGCTAGCGGGGGGGCCGTGGATGAGCAGTTCTTC	CASSLVRASGGAVDEQFF
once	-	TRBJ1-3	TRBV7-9	TGTGCCAGCAGCTTAGACCTGACCTCTGGAAACACCATATATTTT	CASSLDLTSGNTIYF
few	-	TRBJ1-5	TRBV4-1	TGCGCCAGCAGTCCACCAGGACAGAATCAGCCCCAGCATTTT	CASSPPGQNQPQHF
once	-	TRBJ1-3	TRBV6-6	TGTGCCACCAGCACCAGACCTGAGGCCGGAAACACCATATATTTT	CATSTRPEAGNTIYF
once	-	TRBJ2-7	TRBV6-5	TGTGCCAGCAGGTCCTCAGGGGTGAAGGCCTACGAGCAGTACTTC	CASRSSGVKAYEQYF
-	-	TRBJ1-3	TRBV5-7	TGTGCCAGCAGCCCGACGGGAAACACCATATATTTT	CASSPTGNTIYF
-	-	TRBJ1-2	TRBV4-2	TGTGCCAGCAGCCAAGATGAGTCCTATGGCTACACCTTC	CASSQDESYGYTF
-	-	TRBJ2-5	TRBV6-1	TGTGCCAGCAGTGTTGGAGAGACCCAGTACTTC	CASSVGETQYF
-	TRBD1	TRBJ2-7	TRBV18	TGTGCCAGCTCACCGGGACAGGGGTACCACGAGCAGTACTTC	CASSPGQGYHEQYF
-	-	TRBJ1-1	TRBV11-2	TGTGCCAGCAGCCGACAGAAGAACACTGAAGCTTTCTTT	CASSRQKNTEAFF
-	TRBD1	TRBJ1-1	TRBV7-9	TGTGCCAGCAGCGACCTACAGGGGGCTGGCACTGAAGCTTTCTTT	CASSDLQGAGTEAFF
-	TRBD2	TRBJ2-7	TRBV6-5	TGTGCCAGCACCAGACTAGCGGGGGCAATCTACGAGCAGTACTTC	CASTRLAGAIYEQYF
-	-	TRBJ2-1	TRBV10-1	TGCGCCAGCAGCGACCCGGGACTCGGGGTAACAGAGCAGTTCTTC	CASSDPGLGVTEQFF
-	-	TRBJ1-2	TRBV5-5	TGTGCCAGCAGCTTTCTCCACCCCTATGGCTACACCTTC	CASSFLHPYGYTF
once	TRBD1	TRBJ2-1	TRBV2	TGTGCCAGCTTGAACAGGGGGTATGACAATGAGCAGTTCTTC	CASLNRGYDNEQFF
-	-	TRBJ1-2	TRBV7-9	TGTGCCAGCAGGTCCCCGGACCGACGGGGCTACACCTTC	CASRSPDRRGYTF
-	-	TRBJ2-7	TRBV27	TGTGCCAGCAGTTTAATCCCCCGGGCCTTCCTGGACTTC	CASSLIPRAFLDF
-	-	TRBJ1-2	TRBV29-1	TGCAGCGTTGCCATGGGGATGGACAGCCTGGTGGGACGCTACACCTTC	CSVAMGMDSLVGRYTF
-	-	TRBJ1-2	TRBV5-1	TGCGCCAGCAGCTTGGTCGAGAACTATGGCTACACCTTC	CASSLVENYGYTF
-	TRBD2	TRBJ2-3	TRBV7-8	TGTGCCAGCAGCACCCGGACTAGCCCTAAGCAGTATTTT	CASSTRTSPKQYF
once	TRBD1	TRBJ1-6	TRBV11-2	TGTGCCAGCAGCTTAGGAGGGACAGGACTACTCTATAATTCACCCCTCCACTTT	CASSLGGTGLLYNSPLHF
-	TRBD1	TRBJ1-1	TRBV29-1	TGCAGCGCTGGACAGGGGATGAACACTGAAGCTTTCTTT	CSAGQGMNTEAFF
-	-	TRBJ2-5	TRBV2	TGTGCCAGCAGCGAGGGGGTCGGTGAGACCCAGTACTTC	CASSEGVGETQYF
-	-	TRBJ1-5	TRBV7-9	TGTGCCAGCAGCTTAGTCGAGGTATCGGAGCAGCCCCAGCATTTT	CASSLVEVSEQPQHF
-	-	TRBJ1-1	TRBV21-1	TGTGCCAGCAGCTGGAGGCTCCGGACAGGGAAGAACACTGAAGCTTTCTTT	CASSWRLRTGKNTEAFF
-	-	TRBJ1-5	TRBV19	TGTGCCAGTAGTCCCGACAGTAGCAATCAGCCCCAGCATTTT	CASSPDSSNQPQHF
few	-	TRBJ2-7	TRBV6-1	TGTGCCACCTTACACGGGAGCTCCTACGAGCAGTACTTC	CATLHGSSYEQYF
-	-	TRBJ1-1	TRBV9	TGTGCCAGCAGCGTAGCGGGGAACACTGAAGCTTTCTTT	CASSVAGNTEAFF
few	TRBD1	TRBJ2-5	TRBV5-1	TGCGCCAGCAGCTGGCAGGGGGCGGAAGAGACCCAGTACTTC	CASSWQGAEETQYF
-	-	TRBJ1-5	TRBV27	TGTGCCAGCAGTTTCGGTGAAAATCAGCCCCAGCATTTT	CASSFGENQPQHF
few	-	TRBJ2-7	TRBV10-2	TGCGCCAGCGGGGTGTCCTACGAGCAGTACTTC	CASGVSYEQYF
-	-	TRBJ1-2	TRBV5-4	TGTGCCAGCAGCTTGGACAGACAATATGGCTACACCTTC	CASSLDRQYGYTF
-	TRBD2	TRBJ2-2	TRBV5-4	TGTGCCAGCAGCGCTGGCGGGGGACTAGCGACCGGGGAGCTGTTTTTT	CASSAGGGLATGELFF
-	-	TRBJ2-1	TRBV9	TGTGCCAGCAGCGTAGGATCTATGAGGGGGGCCCGTAGCAATGAGCAGTTCTTC	CASSVGSMRGARSNEQFF
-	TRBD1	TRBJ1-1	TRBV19	TGTGCCAGTAGTGGGCAGGGGGGGACTGAAGCTTTCTTT	CASSGQGGTEAFF
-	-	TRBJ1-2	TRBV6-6	TGTGCCACCGGGGAGTTCTATGGCTACACCTTC	CATGEFYGYTF
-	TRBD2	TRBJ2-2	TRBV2	TGTGCCATCCCGGGCCCTAGCGGGGCCCCGAACACCGGGGAGCTGTTTTTT	CAIPGPSGAPNTGELFF
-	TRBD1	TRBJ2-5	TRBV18	TGTGCCAGCTCACCCCTTGACAGGGGATACCAAGAGACCCAGTACTTC	CASSPLDRGYQETQYF
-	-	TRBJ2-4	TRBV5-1	TGCGCCAGCAGCTTGGTGGCGACAGCAGAAAACATTCAGTACTTC	CASSLVATAENIQYF
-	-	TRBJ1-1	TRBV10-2	TGCGCCAGCAGTGAGTCGGGCACTGAAGCTTTCTTT	CASSESGTEAFF
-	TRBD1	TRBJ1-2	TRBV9	TGTGCCAGCAGCGTAGGGGGGACAGGGGTTTATGAGAATGGCTACACCTTC	CASSVGGTGVYENGYTF
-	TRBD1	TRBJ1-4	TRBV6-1	TGTGCCAGCAGTGGTTTGACAGGGGGCAGTGAAAAACTGTTTTTT	CASSGLTGGSEKLFF
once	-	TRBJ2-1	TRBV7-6	TGTGCCAGCAGCTTATTAGCAGCCGGCTACAATGAGCAGTTCTTC	CASSLLAAGYNEQFF
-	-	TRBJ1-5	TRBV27	TGTGCCAGCAGAGGACAGCCTAGGCGGTATCAGCCCCAGCATTTT	CASRGQPRRYQPQHF
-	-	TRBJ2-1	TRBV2	TGTGCCAGCACCGAGGTAGGGTTCGGCTACAATGAGCAGTTCTTC	CASTEVGFGYNEQFF
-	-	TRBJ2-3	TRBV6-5	TGTGCCAGCAGTGACACCCATACGCAGTATTTT	CASSDTHTQYF
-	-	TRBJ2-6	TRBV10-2	TGCGCCAGCAGCAGGGCCTCTGGGGCCAACGTCCTGACTTTC	CASSRASGANVLTF
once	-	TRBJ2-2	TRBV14	TGTGCCAGCAGCCAGGTGGCGGTTTTGGGGTCCCACCTCAATACCGGGGAGCTGTTTTTT	CASSQVAVLGSHLNTGELFF
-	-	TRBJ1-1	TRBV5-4	TGTGCCAGCAGCTTGTCGGCAGGCCGTGAAGCTTTCTTT	CASSLSAGREAFF
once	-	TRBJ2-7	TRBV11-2	TGTGCCAGCAGCTTAAACCAGGATTCCTACGAGCAGTACTTC	CASSLNQDSYEQYF
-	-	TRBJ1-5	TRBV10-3	TGTGCCATCGGGGGTGGTCAGCCCCAGCATTTT	CAIGGGQPQHF
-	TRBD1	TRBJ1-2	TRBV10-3	TGTGCCATCAGTGAGTCGCCGGGACAGGGGGTTGGCTACACCTTC	CAISESPGQGVGYTF
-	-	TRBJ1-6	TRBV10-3	TGTGCCATCAGTGAGGGGCCCCACCGGGGGGCGTATAATTCACCCCTCCACTTT	CAISEGPHRGAYNSPLHF
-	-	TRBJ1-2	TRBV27	TGTGCCAGCAGTCACGGACAGTCGTCAGGCTACACCTTC	CASSHGQSSGYTF
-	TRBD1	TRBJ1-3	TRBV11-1	TGTGCCAGCAGCTCAGACAGGGGGCTTGGAAACACCATATATTTT	CASSSDRGLGNTIYF
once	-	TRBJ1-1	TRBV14	TGTGCCAGCAGCCGAGGCCGGGACACTGAAGCTTTCTTT	CASSRGRDTEAFF
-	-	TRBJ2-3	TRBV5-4	TGTGCCAGCAGCTTGCAGGGAATCACAGATACGCAGTATTTT	CASSLQGITDTQYF